The 18 T cell receptor beta chains below come from one sample, sequenced in a study of beta chain features in type 1 diabetes. Which antigens these TCRs recognize remains unknown. Isolated RNA was reverse transcribed in full, so expressed TCRB transcripts were sequenced. Clones were read by immunoSEQ multiplex PCR, and TCRdb kept only the in-frame ones, dropping some. Of around 140,000 clones in the sample, about 10% are singletons; the top ten hold 0.75%. Study results and caveats: Shorter TCRB CDR3s, moderately but significantly so, marked every one of the four CD4+ subsets in Type 1 diabetes patients.

Specimen: central memory CD4+ T cells from blood. These receptors were obtained from a man aged 30 to 45 with type 1 diabetes.

This clone was counted between two and nine times. The chain combines TRBV7-2 with TRBJ1-5, with 9 bases identical to TRBD1. Germline V gene sequence: CDR1 SGHTA, CDR2 FQGNSA. This CDR3 has 14 amino acids. V shed 5 bases, J shed 5 bases, and the junction held 4 bases outside the gene matches. The CDR3 DNA follows: TGTGCCAGCAGCCCGACAGGGGGGGATCAGCCCCAGCATTTT. Translating gives CASSPTGGDQPQHF. Variable domain in full (rest from reference TRBV7-2 and TRBJ1-5): GAGVSQSPSNKVTEKGKDVELRCDPISGHTALYWYRQSLGQGLEFLIYFQGNSAPDKSGLPSDRFSAERTGGSVSTLTIQRTQQEDSAVYLCASSPTGGDQPQHFGDGTRLSIL.

The chain employs TRBV18 and TRBJ2-5, with 7 nucleotides matching TRBD2. The CDR3 spans 16 residues. Germline CDR1 reads KGHSH; CDR2 reads LQKENI. The V gene end was trimmed by 6 bases and the J gene end by 2 bases; junction bases not matched to a gene: 12. In DNA form, the CDR3 reads TGTGCCAGCTCGCCGTTCTCGGGGGGACGGCAAGAGACCCAGTACTTC. It translates to CASSPFSGGRQETQYF.

The chain combines TRBV7-2 with TRBJ2-5; TRBD1 agrees at 7 bases. The germline gives CDR1 SGHTA, CDR2 FQGNSA. The CDR3 is 14 residues long. V shed 7 bases, J shed 3 bases, and the junction held 8 bases outside the gene matches. CDR3 region: CASTLSGTEETQYF. The DNA of the CDR3 is TGTGCCAGCACCCTATCCGGGACAGAAGAGACCCAGTACTTC.

The chain recombines TRBV19 with TRBJ2-3, with 7 bases identical to TRBD1. Germline-derived CDR1 and CDR2 are LNHDA and SQIVND (reference sequence). The junction had 7 bases not matched to a gene; V was cut back by 6 bases and J by 10 bases. CDR3 length: 12 residues. CDR3 in DNA: TGTGCCAGTAGCCCACGGGACAGTGCGCAGTATTTT. Encoded protein: CASSPRDSAQYF.

This clone was observed a few times. The V call is TRBV2, the J call TRBJ1-5, with no clear D. The V gene lost 3 bases and the J gene lost 7 bases, with 13 bases spanning the gap. The CDR3 consists of 14 residues. CDR1 is SNHLY and CDR2 is FYNNEI in the germline V gene. CDR3 in DNA: TGTGCCAGCAGTGACTCGCCGGCGGGACAGCCCCAGCATTTT. Translating gives CASSDSPAGQPQHF.

In its sample, this clone was seen a few times. CDR3 in amino acids: CASRRSLSTDTQYF. The CDR3 region has the DNA TGTGCCAGCAGACGGAGCTTGAGCACAGATACGCAGTATTTT. The rearrangement joins TRBV7-2 to TRBJ2-3; D not certain. The CDR3 extends over 14 amino acids. From germline, CDR1 is SGHTA and CDR2 FQGNSA. The V gene lost 6 bases and the J gene lost 0 bases, with 10 bases spanning the gap. Together with reference TRBV7-2 and TRBJ2-3, the CDR3 gives the full variable domain: GAGVSQSPSNKVTEKGKDVELRCDPISGHTALYWYRQSLGQGLEFLIYFQGNSAPDKSGLPSDRFSAERTGGSVSTLTIQRTQQEDSAVYLCASRRSLSTDTQYFGPGTRLTVL.

This clone has more than one count but fewer than ten. The rearrangement joins TRBV30 to TRBJ2-6, with D perhaps TRBD1 (5 bases). The CDR3 sequence is 17 residues long. Trimming cost V 2 bases and J 0 bases, with 14 bases left between them. CDR1 is GTSNPN, CDR2 SVGIG, per germline (reference sequence). CDR3 protein: CAWSLPDTSSGANVLTF. As DNA, the CDR3 is TGTGCCTGGAGTCTCCCGGACACCAGCTCTGGGGCCAACGTCCTGACTTTC. The full variable domain, its missing parts supplied by reference TRBV30 and TRBJ2-6, is SQTIHQWPATLVQPVGSPLSLECTVEGTSNPNLYWYRQAAGRGLQLLFYSVGIGQISSEVPQNLSASRPQDRQFILSSKKLLLSDSGFYLCAWSLPDTSSGANVLTFGAGSRLTVL.

The V call is TRBV30, the J call TRBJ1-5; D possibly corresponds to TRBD1 (6 bases). Per the germline V gene, CDR1 is GTSNPN and CDR2 is SVGIG (reference sequence). V was cut by 6 bases and J by 5 bases, with 14 bases left in between. This CDR3 has 13 residues. CDR3 nucleotides: TGTGCCTGTGGGTCGGGGGGCTATCAGCCCCAGCATTTT. Translated, it gives CACGSGGYQPQHF.

A note on this clone: Different DNA sequences within this sample yield the same CDR3. The CDR3: CASSLAGGEDTQYF. The CDR3 DNA is TGTGCCAGCAGCTTAGCGGGGGGGGAGGATACGCAGTATTTT. This sequence joins TRBV7-2 and TRBJ2-3, with TRBD2 matching 7 bases. The germline V gene has CDR1 SGHTA and CDR2 FQGNSA. Unmatched junction bases numbered 3, after V lost 0 bases and J lost 6 bases. The CDR3 contains 14 residues.

This chain links TRBV28 with TRBJ1-1, with D tentatively TRBD1 (5 bases). There are 13 residues in the CDR3. The germline CDR1 and CDR2 sequences are MDHEN and SYDVKM. Trimming cost V 6 bases and J 2 bases, with 10 bases left between them. DNA of the CDR3: TGTGCCAGCAGATGGACAAAAAACACTGAAGCTTTCTTT. This translates into CASRWTKNTEAFF.

The chain links TRBV30 to TRBJ2-3; D not resolved. Trimming removed 3 bases at V and 0 bases at J, with 13 bases between. Germline CDR1 reads GTSNPN; CDR2 reads SVGIG (reference sequence). The CDR3 covers 15 residues. The CDR3 spells CAWSVRVSSTDTQYF. The CDR3 DNA reads as TGTGCCTGGAGCGTACGGGTCTCTAGCACAGATACGCAGTATTTT.

This clone has only a few counts. This chain links TRBV2 with TRBJ1-1, with D perhaps matching TRBD1 (5 bases). The CDR3 covers 14 residues. The V end lost 6 bases, the J end lost 1 base, and 12 bases lay between the germline ends. Per the germline V gene, CDR1 is SNHLY and CDR2 is FYNNEI. The CDR3 region has the DNA TGTGCCAGCAGCCAGACAGTAGCGAACACTGAAGCTTTCTTT. This encodes CASSQTVANTEAFF.

This clone was counted only a few times. The chain has TRBV19 and TRBJ2-5; 7 bases agree with TRBD1. Germline V gene lookup returns CDR1 LNHDA and CDR2 SQIVND (reference sequence). The CDR3 is 13 amino acids. Germline trimming cut 5 bases from V and 7 bases from J; bases unmatched to any gene: 7. CDR3 protein: CASSDRASVTQYF. For the CDR3, the DNA is TGTGCCAGTAGTGACAGGGCCTCTGTGACCCAGTACTTC.

This clone was counted only a few times. The chain links TRBV9 to TRBJ2-2, with D possibly matching TRBD2 (6 bases). V was trimmed by 0 bases and J by 4 bases, leaving 7 bases between them. CDR1 SGDLS and CDR2 YYNGEE come from the germline V gene. The CDR3 totals 14 residues. CDR3 coding DNA: TGTGCCAGCAGCGTAGGTAGCGGCACCGGGGAGCTGTTTTTT. As protein: CASSVGSGTGELFF.

The chain carries TRBV6-5 and TRBJ1-5; no reliable D call. Germline CDR1 is MNHEY and CDR2 is SVGAGI. This CDR3 contains 15 residues. V was shortened by 8 bases and J by 2 bases, with 16 bases between the two germline ends. CDR3: CASGFGGTGNQPQHF. DNA of the CDR3: TGTGCCAGCGGGTTCGGAGGAACGGGCAATCAGCCCCAGCATTTT.

The CDR3 DNA is TGCAGCGTTGAAGGACTAGCGGGGCGGGAGACCCAGTACTTC. Translating gives CSVEGLAGRETQYF. The chain links TRBV29-1 to TRBJ2-5, with 11 positions matching TRBD2. This CDR3 has 14 residues. J lost 5 bases, V lost 1 base, and 3 bases had no gene match. The germline V gene has CDR1 SQVTM and CDR2 ANQGSEA.

Only a few counts were recorded for this clone. J is TRBJ1-5 and V is TRBV21-1. TRBV21-1 is assigned pseudogene status. The CDR3 spans 15 residues. The CDR3 here is CASSPKGGPNQPQHF. CDR3 in DNA: TGTGCCAGCAGCCCAAAGGGGGGGCCCAATCAGCCCCAGCATTTT.

This chain joins TRBV7-2 and TRBJ1-1, with D uncertain. V gave up 5 bases and J gave up 5 bases, with 18 bases separating them. This CDR3 has 15 residues. Per germline, CDR1 SGHTA and CDR2 FQGNSA. In nucleotides, the CDR3 is TGTGCCAGCAGCCCCATTCCGGTTGAGGGTACTGAAGCTTTCTTT. This translates into CASSPIPVEGTEAFF.